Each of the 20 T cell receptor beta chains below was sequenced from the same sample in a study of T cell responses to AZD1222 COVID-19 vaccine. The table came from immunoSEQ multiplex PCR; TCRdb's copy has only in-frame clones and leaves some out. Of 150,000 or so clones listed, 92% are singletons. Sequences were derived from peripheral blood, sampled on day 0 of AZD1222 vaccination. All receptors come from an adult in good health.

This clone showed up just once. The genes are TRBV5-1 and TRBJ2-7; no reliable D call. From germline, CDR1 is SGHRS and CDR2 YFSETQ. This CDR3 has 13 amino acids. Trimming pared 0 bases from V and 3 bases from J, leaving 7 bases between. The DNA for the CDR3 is TGCGCCAGCAGCTTGGGGCAGGACTACGAGCAGTACTTC. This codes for CASSLGQDYEQYF.

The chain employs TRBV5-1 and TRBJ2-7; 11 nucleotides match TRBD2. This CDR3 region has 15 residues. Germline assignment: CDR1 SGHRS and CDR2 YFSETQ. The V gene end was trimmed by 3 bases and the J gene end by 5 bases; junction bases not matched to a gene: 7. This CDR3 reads CASSSTSGRSHEQYF. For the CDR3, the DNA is TGCGCCAGCAGCTCCACTAGCGGGAGATCCCACGAGCAGTACTTC.

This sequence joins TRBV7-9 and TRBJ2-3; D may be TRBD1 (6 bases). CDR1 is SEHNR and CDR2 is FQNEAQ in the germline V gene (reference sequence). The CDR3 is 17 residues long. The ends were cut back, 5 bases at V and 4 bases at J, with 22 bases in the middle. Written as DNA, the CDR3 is TGTGCCAGCAGCCCCCCCTACAGGGAATCTTCGTCAGATACGCAGTATTTT. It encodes CASSPPYRESSSDTQYF.

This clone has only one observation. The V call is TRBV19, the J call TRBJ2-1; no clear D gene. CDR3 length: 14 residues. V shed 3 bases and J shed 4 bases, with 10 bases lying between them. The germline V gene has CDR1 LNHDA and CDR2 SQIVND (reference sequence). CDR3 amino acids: CASSIGQTYNEQFF. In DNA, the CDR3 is TGTGCCAGTAGTATCGGGCAGACTTACAATGAGCAGTTCTTC.

The CDR3 DNA is TGTGCCAGCAGCTTATTCGGGGGTATGACAGATACGCAGTATTTT. This translates into CASSLFGGMTDTQYF. The chain has TRBV7-9 and TRBJ2-3, with D possibly TRBD2 on 6 matching bases. V lost 2 bases to trimming and J lost 3 bases, with 12 bases between them. CDR1 is SEHNR, CDR2 FQNEAQ, per germline (reference sequence). The CDR3 covers 15 residues.

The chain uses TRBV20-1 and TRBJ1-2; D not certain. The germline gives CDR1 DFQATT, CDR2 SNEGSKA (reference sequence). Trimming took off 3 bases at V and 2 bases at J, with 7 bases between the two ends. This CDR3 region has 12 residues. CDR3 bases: TGCAGTGCTAGTACGGGAAACTATGGCTACACCTTC. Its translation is CSASTGNYGYTF.

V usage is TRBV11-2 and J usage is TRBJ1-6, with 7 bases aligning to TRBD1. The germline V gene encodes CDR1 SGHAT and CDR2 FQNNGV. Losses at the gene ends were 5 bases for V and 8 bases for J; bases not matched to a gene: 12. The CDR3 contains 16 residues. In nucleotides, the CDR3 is TGTGCCAGCAGCCCGCAGGGGGTACAGGGGTATTCACCCCTCCACTTT. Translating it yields CASSPQGVQGYSPLHF.

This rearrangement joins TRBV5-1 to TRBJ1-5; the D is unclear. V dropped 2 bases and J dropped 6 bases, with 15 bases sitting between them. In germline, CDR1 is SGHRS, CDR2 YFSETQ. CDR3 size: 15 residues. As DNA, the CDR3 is TGCGCCAGCAGCTTCCGGCCGGGAACGAGTCAGCCCCAGCATTTT. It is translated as CASSFRPGTSQPQHF. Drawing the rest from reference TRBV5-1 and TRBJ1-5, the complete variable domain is KAGVTQTPRYLIKTRGQQVTLSCSPISGHRSVSWYQQTPGQGLQFLFEYFSETQRNKGNFPGRFSGRQFSNSRSEMNVSTLELGDSALYLCASSFRPGTSQPQHFGDGTRLSIL.

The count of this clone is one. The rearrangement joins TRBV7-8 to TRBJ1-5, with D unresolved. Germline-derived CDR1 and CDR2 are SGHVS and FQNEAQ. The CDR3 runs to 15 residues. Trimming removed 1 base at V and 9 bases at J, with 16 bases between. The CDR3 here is CASSLGNIGPLPQHF. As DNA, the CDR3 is TGTGCCAGCAGCTTAGGAAATATAGGGCCCCTGCCCCAGCATTTT.

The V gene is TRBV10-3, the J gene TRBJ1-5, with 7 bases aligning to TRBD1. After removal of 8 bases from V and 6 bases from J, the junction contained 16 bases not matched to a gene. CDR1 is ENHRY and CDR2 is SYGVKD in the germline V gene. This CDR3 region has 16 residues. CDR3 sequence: CAIGSDRTRGGQPQHF. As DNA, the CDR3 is TGTGCCATCGGTTCGGACAGGACTCGAGGAGGTCAGCCCCAGCATTTT.

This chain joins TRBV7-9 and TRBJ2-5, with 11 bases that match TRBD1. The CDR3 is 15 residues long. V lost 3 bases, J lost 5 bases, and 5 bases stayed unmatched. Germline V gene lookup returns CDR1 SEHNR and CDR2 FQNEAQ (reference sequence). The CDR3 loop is CASSFRTGGVETQYF. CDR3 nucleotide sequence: TGTGCCAGCAGCTTCAGGACAGGGGGCGTTGAGACCCAGTACTTC.

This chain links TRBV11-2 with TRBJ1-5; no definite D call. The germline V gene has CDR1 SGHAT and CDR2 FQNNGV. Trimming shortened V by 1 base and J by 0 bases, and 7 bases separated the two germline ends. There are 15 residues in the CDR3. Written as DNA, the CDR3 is TGTGCCAGCAGCTTAGGCCGGACTAGCAATCAGCCCCAGCATTTT. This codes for CASSLGRTSNQPQHF.

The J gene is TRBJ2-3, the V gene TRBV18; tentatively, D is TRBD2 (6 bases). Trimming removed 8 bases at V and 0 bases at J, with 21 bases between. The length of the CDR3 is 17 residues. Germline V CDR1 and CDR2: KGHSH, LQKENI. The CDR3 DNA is TGTGCCAGCGCCGAGCGTGGTGCAGGGACTAGCACAGATACGCAGTATTTT. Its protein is CASAERGAGTSTDTQYF.

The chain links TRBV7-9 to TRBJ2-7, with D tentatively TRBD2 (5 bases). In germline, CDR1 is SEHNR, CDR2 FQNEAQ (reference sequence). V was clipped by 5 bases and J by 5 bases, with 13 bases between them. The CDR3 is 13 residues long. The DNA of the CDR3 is TGTGCCAGCAGCCGCAGTCGGGGTAACGAGCAGTACTTC. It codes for CASSRSRGNEQYF.

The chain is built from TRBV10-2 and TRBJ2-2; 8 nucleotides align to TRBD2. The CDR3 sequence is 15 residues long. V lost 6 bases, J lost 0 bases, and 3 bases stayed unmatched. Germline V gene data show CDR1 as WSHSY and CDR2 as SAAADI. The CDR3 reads CASRHSGANTGELFF. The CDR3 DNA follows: TGCGCCAGCAGGCATAGCGGGGCGAACACCGGGGAGCTGTTTTTT.

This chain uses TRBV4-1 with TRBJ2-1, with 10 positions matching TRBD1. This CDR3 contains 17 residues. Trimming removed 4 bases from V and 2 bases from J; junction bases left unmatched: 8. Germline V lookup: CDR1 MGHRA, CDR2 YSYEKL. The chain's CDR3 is CASSPPPGTGAYNEQFF. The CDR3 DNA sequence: TGCGCCAGCAGCCCGCCCCCTGGGACAGGGGCCTACAATGAGCAGTTCTTC.

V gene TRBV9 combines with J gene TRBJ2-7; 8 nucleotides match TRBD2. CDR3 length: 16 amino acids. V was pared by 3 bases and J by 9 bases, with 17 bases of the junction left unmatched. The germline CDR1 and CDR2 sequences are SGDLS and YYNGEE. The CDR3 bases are TGTGCCAGCAGCGCTGGGGGAGCGGGAGCCCAACGGGGGCAGTACTTC. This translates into CASSAGGAGAQRGQYF. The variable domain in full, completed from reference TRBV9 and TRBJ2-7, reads DSGVTQTPKHLITATGQRVTLRCSPRSGDLSVYWYQQSLDQGLQFLIQYYNGEERAKGNILERFSAQQFPDLHSELNLSSLELGDSALYFCASSAGGAGAQRGQYFGPGTRLTVT.

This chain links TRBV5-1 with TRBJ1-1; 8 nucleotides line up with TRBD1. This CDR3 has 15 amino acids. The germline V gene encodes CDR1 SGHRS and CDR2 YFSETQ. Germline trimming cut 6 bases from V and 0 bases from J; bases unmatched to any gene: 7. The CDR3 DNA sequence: TGCGCCAGCACCCGAGACAGGGGCATGAACACTGAAGCTTTCTTT. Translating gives CASTRDRGMNTEAFF.

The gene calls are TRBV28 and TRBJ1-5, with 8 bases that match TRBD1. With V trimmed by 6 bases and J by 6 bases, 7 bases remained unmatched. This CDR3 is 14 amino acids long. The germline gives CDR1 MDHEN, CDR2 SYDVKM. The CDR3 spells CASSGGQGLQPQHF. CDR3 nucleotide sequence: TGTGCCAGCAGCGGCGGACAGGGCCTTCAGCCCCAGCATTTT.

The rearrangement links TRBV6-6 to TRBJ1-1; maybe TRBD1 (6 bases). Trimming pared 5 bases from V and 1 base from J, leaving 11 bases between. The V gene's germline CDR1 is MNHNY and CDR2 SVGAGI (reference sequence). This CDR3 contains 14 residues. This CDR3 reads CASSRAQGNTEAFF. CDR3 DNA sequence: TGTGCCAGCAGTCGGGCACAGGGGAACACTGAAGCTTTCTTT.